This paragraph covers one TCR beta chain sequence. TCRdb keeps only in-frame clones here, not all; method: immunoSEQ multiplex PCR. This table holds 130,000 or so clones, roughly 85% found once. The ends lost 3 bases at V and 7 bases at J; junction bases unmatched: 9. From germline, CDR1 is MNHNS and CDR2 SASEGT. The CDR3 is 16 amino acids. This entry comes from a study of blood T cell repertoires in COVID-19. The TCR comes from a human donor in a cohort sampled during active COVID-19. This rearrangement joins TRBV6-1 to TRBJ1-5; TRBD1 aligns across 10 bases. The sequencing sample was made of peripheral blood. This CDR3 is CASSDLGQGLGQPQHF. In DNA form, the CDR3 reads TGTGCCAGCAGTGATTTGGGACAGGGGTTAGGACAGCCCCAGCATTTT.